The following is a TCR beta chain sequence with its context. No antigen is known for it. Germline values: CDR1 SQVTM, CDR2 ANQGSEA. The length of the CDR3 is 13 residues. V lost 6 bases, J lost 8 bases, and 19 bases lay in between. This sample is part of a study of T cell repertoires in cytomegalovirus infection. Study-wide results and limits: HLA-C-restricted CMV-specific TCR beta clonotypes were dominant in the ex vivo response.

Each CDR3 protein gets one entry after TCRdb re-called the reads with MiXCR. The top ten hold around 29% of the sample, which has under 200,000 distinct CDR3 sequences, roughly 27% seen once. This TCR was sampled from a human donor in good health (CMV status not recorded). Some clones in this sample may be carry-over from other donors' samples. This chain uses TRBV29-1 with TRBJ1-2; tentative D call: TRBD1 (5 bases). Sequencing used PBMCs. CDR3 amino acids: CSVLQIRENGYTF. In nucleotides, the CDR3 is TGCAGCGTCCTCCAAATCAGGGAAAACGGCTACACCTTC. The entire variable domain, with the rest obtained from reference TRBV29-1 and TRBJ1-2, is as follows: SAVISQKPSRDICQRGTSLTIQCQVDSQVTMMFWYRQQPGQSLTLIATANQGSEATYESGFVIDKFPISRPNLTFSTLTVSNMSPEDSSIYLCSVLQIRENGYTFGSGTRLTVV.